Following are 31 T cell receptor beta chains from one sample sequenced in a study of regulatory T cells in long-lasting Graves disease. Construction of the TCR beta libraries employed iRepertoire HTBI primers in conjunction with Arm-PCR of CDR3 regions. Each CDR3 protein gets one entry after TCRdb re-called the multiplex PCR reads with MiXCR. The repertoire holds about 540,000 distinct CDR3 sequences, with around an eighth as singletons. Sample time point: newly diagnosed GD, antithyroid drugs for less than 3 months. Preparation of the TCR library used RNA extracted from PBMCs. This sample also belongs to another study, concerning T cells in Graves' hyperthyroidism and ophthalmopathy.

The sample consisted of peripheral blood mononuclear cells (PBMCs), taken at new diagnosis, from a patient treated with antithyroid drugs. Receptor source: a man aged 30-40 years with Graves disease.

The J gene is TRBJ2-7, the V gene TRBV27; 10 bases map to TRBD1. J lost 5 bases, V lost 8 bases, and 9 bases had no gene match. The CDR3 is made up of 14 amino acids. Germline V gene data show CDR1 as MNHEY and CDR2 as SMNVEV (reference sequence). CDR3 amino acids: CASPTLDRGHEQYF. In DNA, the CDR3 is TGTGCCAGCCCTACTCTCGACAGGGGGCACGAGCAGTACTTC.

This clonotype was seen ten or more times. This chain uses TRBV29-1 with TRBJ2-2, with 8 bases matching TRBD1. J gave up 0 bases and V 6 bases, and 9 bases lay outside the gene matches. The CDR3 has 16 residues. In germline, CDR1 is SQVTM, CDR2 ANQGSEA. The CDR3 loop is CSVVRTGYANTGELFF. In DNA, the CDR3 is TGCAGCGTAGTCCGGACAGGGTACGCGAACACCGGGGAGCTGTTTTTT.

The chain links TRBV3-1 to TRBJ2-1; D is uncertain. This CDR3 comprises 15 residues. The germline V gene encodes CDR1 LGHDT and CDR2 YNNKEL (reference sequence). The germline V and J ends were trimmed by 4 bases and 6 bases, with 16 bases remaining between them. The CDR3 sequence: CASSPQTGSGNEQFF. CDR3 bases: TGTGCCAGCAGCCCACAAACCGGGTCCGGCAATGAGCAGTTCTTC.

There are many counts of this clonotype. The rearrangement uses TRBV30 and TRBJ1-2; D is ambiguous. Trimming stripped 4 bases from V and 1 base from J, with 16 bases between. The length of the CDR3 is 15 residues. The germline CDR1 and CDR2 sequences are GTSNPN and SVGIG (reference sequence). In DNA form, the CDR3 reads TGTGCCTGGAACACCGGACGCGTGTTTAACTATGGCTACACCTTC. Amino acids: CAWNTGRVFNYGYTF.

This clonotype has at least ten counts. The gene calls are TRBV20-1 and TRBJ2-5, with a tentative D call TRBD2 (6 bases). The V gene's germline CDR1 is DFQATT and CDR2 SNEGSKA (reference sequence). This CDR3 has 15 residues. Trimming cost V 4 bases and J 1 base, with 16 bases left between them. The CDR3 loop reads CSAIFFRGTQETQYF. Here the CDR3 DNA reads TGCAGTGCTATCTTCTTCCGCGGGACCCAAGAGACCCAGTACTTC.

The V call is TRBV11-1, the J call TRBJ2-3; the D call may be TRBD1 or TRBD2 (5 bases each). Germline V gives CDR1 SGHAT, CDR2 FQDESV (reference sequence). This CDR3 has 15 amino acids. Trimming shortened V by 3 bases and J by 1 base, and 11 bases separated the two germline ends. For the CDR3, the DNA is TGTGCCAGCAGCTTTGAGGGGATGGGCACAGATACGCAGTATTTT. Amino acid sequence: CASSFEGMGTDTQYF.

This clonotype was seen a handful of times. Just one base apart from a much larger clone, this may be a read error. The chain employs TRBV2 and TRBJ1-1; D is unclear. The length of the CDR3 is 15 residues. Germline CDR1 reads SNHLY; CDR2 reads FYNNEI. The CDR3 loop reads CASSFDLSGNAEAFF. As DNA, the CDR3 is TGTGCCAGCAGTTTTGATCTGTCGGGGAACGCTGAAGCTTTCTTT.

This clonotype was picked up a small number of times. J is TRBJ2-3 and V is TRBV7-9; TRBD2 matches 13 bases. Looked up from germline, CDR1 is SEHNR and CDR2 is FQNEAQ (reference sequence). J gave up 4 bases and V 5 bases, and 9 bases lay outside the gene matches. The CDR3 length is 17 residues. The CDR3 reads CASSLLAGGLRPDTQYF. The CDR3 DNA sequence: TGTGCCAGCAGCCTACTAGCGGGAGGGTTGCGTCCAGATACGCAGTATTTT.

There are many counts of this clonotype. J is TRBJ2-2 and V is TRBV13; 9 bases are shared with TRBD1. J lost 5 bases, V lost 6 bases, and 7 bases had no gene match. The CDR3 extends over 15 amino acids. CDR1 is PRHDT, CDR2 FYEKMQ, per germline (reference sequence). The CDR3 sequence: CASSLQGAGTGELFF. CDR3 nucleotides: TGTGCCAGCAGTTTACAGGGGGCAGGGACCGGGGAGCTGTTTTTT.

V and J are TRBV24-1 and TRBJ2-3; D might be TRBD1 or TRBD2, each matching 5 bases. This CDR3 region has 15 residues. Trimming pared 1 base from V and 5 bases from J, leaving 12 bases between. The germline gives CDR1 KGHDR, CDR2 SFDVKD. This CDR3 reads CATSDFEGTVDTQYF. DNA of the CDR3: TGTGCCACCAGTGATTTCGAGGGGACGGTAGATACGCAGTATTTT.

This clonotype has a handful of counts. This sequence joins TRBV15 and TRBJ2-4; D ambiguous. Germline V gene data show CDR1 as LNHNV and CDR2 as YYDKDF (reference sequence). The CDR3 has 13 residues. Trimming shortened V by 1 base and J by 9 bases, and 10 bases separated the two germline ends. CDR3 DNA sequence: TGTGCCACCAGCAGAGTTGGTCTGAGCATTCAGTACTTC. This gives the protein CATSRVGLSIQYF.

A word on this clonotype: A much larger clone sits a single nucleotide away, making a read error possible. The J gene is TRBJ2-5, the V gene TRBV2; TRBD1 or TRBD2 may be the D gene (5 bases each). This CDR3 is 13 amino acids long. Trimming took 7 bases from V and 2 from J, leaving 11 bases between them. In germline, CDR1 is SNHLY, CDR2 FYNNEI. The CDR3 here is CASTAREQETQYF. CDR3 nucleotide sequence: TGTGCCAGCACCGCCAGGGAGCAAGAGACCCAGTACTTC. The entire variable domain, with the rest obtained from reference TRBV2 and TRBJ2-5, is as follows: EPEVTQTPSHQVTQMGQEVILRCVPISNHLYFYWYRQILGQKVEFLVSFYNNEISEKSEIFDDQFSVERPDGSNFTLKIRSTKLEDSAMYFCASTAREQETQYFGPGTRLLVL.

The V and J genes are TRBV25-1 and TRBJ2-7; D perhaps matches TRBD1 (6 bases). Germline V CDR1 and CDR2: MGHDK, SYGVNS. Trimming pared 2 bases from V and 6 bases from J, leaving 29 bases between. CDR3 length: 19 residues. The CDR3: CASSERKDRLTPPRGEQYF. CDR3 coding DNA: TGTGCCAGCAGTGAAAGAAAGGACAGACTGACCCCACCCCGGGGCGAGCAGTACTTC.

The rearrangement joins TRBV6-5 to TRBJ2-5, with TRBD2 identical over 7 bases. With 4 bases clipped from V and 5 bases from J, the junction kept 7 bases outside the gene matches. This CDR3 comprises 14 residues. Germline V CDR1 and CDR2: MNHEY, SVGAGI. The CDR3 DNA is TGTGCCAGCAGTTTCGCCGGGGACTATGAGACCCAGTACTTC. Translating it yields CASSFAGDYETQYF.

This clonotype was observed at least ten times. The rearrangement uses TRBV20-1 and TRBJ2-7, with unresolved D. The V gene lost 6 bases and the J gene lost 6 bases, with 15 bases spanning the gap. Germline CDR1 and CDR2: DFQATT and SNEGSKA (reference sequence). This CDR3 is 12 amino acids long. CDR3 region: CSAQGFGAEQYF. The CDR3 coding sequence is TGCAGTGCGCAAGGATTCGGCGCCGAGCAGTACTTC.

This clonotype turned up a few times. A much larger clone is a single base away; this may be a read error. The chain uses TRBV29-1 and TRBJ1-1; no firm D call. Trimming cost V 5 bases and J 1 base, with 5 bases left between them. CDR3 size: 11 residues. Germline V lookup: CDR1 SQVTM, CDR2 ANQGSEA. CDR3 DNA: TGCAGCGTTCGACAGAACACTGAAGCTTTCTTT. Residues: CSVRQNTEAFF.

This clonotype was observed at least ten times. V gene TRBV6-5 combines with J gene TRBJ1-6, with D possibly TRBD1 on 6 matching bases. Trimming cost V 2 bases and J 5 bases, with 7 bases left between them. The CDR3 runs to 14 residues. Germline-derived CDR1 and CDR2 are MNHEY and SVGAGI. The CDR3 spells CASSYAGDNSPLHF. The CDR3 bases are TGTGCCAGCAGTTACGCAGGGGATAATTCACCCCTCCACTTT.

This clonotype was found a few times. The chain links TRBV20-1 to TRBJ2-2; D is perhaps TRBD2 (6 bases). This CDR3 region has 14 residues. V lost 6 bases and J 4 bases, leaving 15 bases between the germline ends. Looked up from germline, CDR1 is DFQATT and CDR2 is SNEGSKA (reference sequence). The CDR3 protein is CSASGTSGTGELFF. The CDR3 bases are TGCAGTGCGTCCGGGACTTCGGGCACCGGGGAGCTGTTTTTT.

The sample holds a few counts of this clonotype. J is TRBJ2-2 and V is TRBV6-1, with 11 bases aligning to TRBD1. From germline, CDR1 is MNHNS and CDR2 SASEGT. With 4 bases clipped from V and 5 bases from J, the junction kept 3 bases outside the gene matches. The CDR3 totals 15 residues. In DNA, the CDR3 is TGTGCCAGCAGTGCGGACAGGGGGCGGACCGGGGAGCTGTTTTTT. Its protein is CASSADRGRTGELFF.

The chain uses TRBV7-8 and TRBJ2-3; TRBD2 aligns across 8 bases. Germline V lookup: CDR1 SGHVS, CDR2 FQNEAQ. This CDR3 is 14 amino acids long. Germline trimming cut 6 bases from V and 6 bases from J; bases unmatched to any gene: 8. Here the CDR3 reads CASRLGRGADTQYF. The CDR3 nucleotides are TGTGCCAGCAGGCTTGGGCGGGGGGCTGATACGCAGTATTTT.

This chain uses TRBV5-6 with TRBJ1-5; D is possibly TRBD1 (6 bases). V was pared by 4 bases and J by 8 bases, with 13 bases between. This CDR3 has 13 amino acids. Germline CDR1 and CDR2: SGHDT and YYEEEE. The CDR3 loop is CASSVGPGEPQHF. The DNA for the CDR3 is TGTGCCAGCAGCGTGGGCCCAGGGGAGCCCCAGCATTTT.

This clonotype was recorded at least ten times. This chain connects TRBV2 to TRBJ2-1, with D perhaps matching TRBD2 (5 bases). The germline V and J ends were trimmed by 7 bases and 0 bases, with 10 bases remaining between them. Per the germline V gene, CDR1 is SNHLY and CDR2 is FYNNEI. The CDR3 runs 14 residues. The CDR3 DNA reads TGTGCCAGCACTTTACGGGGCTCCTACAATGAGCAGTTCTTC. Translating gives CASTLRGSYNEQFF.

This clonotype has ten or more counts. V and J are TRBV10-1 and TRBJ2-7, with TRBD1 matching 9 bases. This CDR3 has 16 residues. Per the germline V gene, CDR1 is WNHNN and CDR2 is SYGVQD (reference sequence). Trimming at V came to 0 bases and at J to 3 bases, leaving 6 bases not matched to a gene. The CDR3 region is CASSESTGTGFYEQYF. DNA of the CDR3: TGCGCCAGCAGTGAGTCGACGGGGACAGGGTTCTACGAGCAGTACTTC.

This clonotype was counted at least ten times. The V and J genes are TRBV2 and TRBJ1-2; 7 bases align to TRBD1. The V gene's germline CDR1 is SNHLY and CDR2 FYNNEI. The CDR3 covers 12 residues. V shed 11 bases and J 11 bases; nucleotides not matched to a gene: 14. CDR3 region: CASRLIQGNYTF. CDR3 sequence (DNA): TGTGCCTCTCGTTTAATACAGGGGAATTACACCTTC.

At least ten counts were recorded for this clonotype. CDR3: CASSPAGVYEQYF. In DNA, the CDR3 is TGTGCCAGCAGCCCCGCAGGAGTCTACGAGCAGTACTTC. J is TRBJ2-7 and V is TRBV7-9; D gene ambiguous. Germline-derived CDR1 and CDR2 are SEHNR and FQNEAQ (reference sequence). V was cut by 5 bases and J by 3 bases, with 11 bases left in between. The CDR3 sequence is 13 residues long.

This clonotype was observed at least ten times. This chain uses TRBV5-1 with TRBJ2-7; 13 nucleotides match TRBD2. This CDR3 contains 18 residues. The germline V gene has CDR1 SGHRS and CDR2 YFSETQ. V dropped 5 bases and J dropped 4; count of bases not matched to a gene: 15. CDR3 sequence (DNA): TGCGCCAGCAGGGGGGAAGGACTAGCGGGAGAGTCTGGTTACGAGCAGTACTTC. This codes for CASRGEGLAGESGYEQYF.

V and J are TRBV6-1 and TRBJ2-1; D possibly corresponds to TRBD1 (6 bases). CDR1 MNHNS and CDR2 SASEGT come from the germline V gene. This CDR3 is 12 amino acids long. Trimming pared 5 bases from V and 8 bases from J, leaving 10 bases between. The CDR3 sequence: CASSRQEDEQFF. In DNA form, the CDR3 reads TGTGCCAGCAGTCGACAGGAGGATGAGCAGTTCTTC.

This clonotype was observed at least ten times. Because it lacks the conserved phenylalanine or tryptophan at the end, this CDR3 is likely a read error. Because the CDR3's place on the DNA is in doubt, the DNA is left out and the CDR3 is given as listed by TCRdb. The chain employs TRBV11-2 and TRBJ2-1; the D call TRBD2 from the table was never checked on the DNA. The germline V gene encodes CDR1 SGHAT and CDR2 FQNNGV. The CDR3 sequence runs 11 residues, both termini included. The CDR3 sequence is CASSYERVVEV.

The table lists this clonotype with a few counts. The rearrangement links TRBV7-9 to TRBJ2-7; D possibly corresponds to TRBD2 (5 bases). Looked up from germline, CDR1 is SEHNR and CDR2 is FQNEAQ (reference sequence). Trimming shortened V by 4 bases and J by 0 bases, and 13 bases separated the two germline ends. This CDR3 contains 15 residues. CDR3 in DNA: TGTGCCAGCAGCTCCCTCCGGAGGAGCTCCTACGAGCAGTACTTC. This gives the protein CASSSLRRSSYEQYF.

There are many counts of this clonotype. The rearrangement uses TRBV19 and TRBJ1-2; TRBD1 matches at 7 bases. The trim removed 6 bases at V and 4 bases at J, leaving 8 bases unmatched. This CDR3 contains 14 residues. In germline, CDR1 is LNHDA, CDR2 SQIVND (reference sequence). CDR3 loop: CASSESQGFYGYTF. CDR3 in DNA: TGTGCCAGTAGCGAATCACAGGGGTTCTATGGCTACACCTTC.

The chain links TRBV9 to TRBJ2-2, with TRBD1 identical over 9 bases. V was pared by 3 bases and J by 3 bases, with 9 bases of the junction left unmatched. The germline V gene encodes CDR1 SGDLS and CDR2 YYNGEE. The CDR3 totals 17 residues. CDR3 sequence reads: CASSARTGGRDTGELFF. The CDR3 nucleotides are TGTGCCAGCAGCGCAAGAACAGGGGGCCGCGACACCGGGGAGCTGTTTTTT.